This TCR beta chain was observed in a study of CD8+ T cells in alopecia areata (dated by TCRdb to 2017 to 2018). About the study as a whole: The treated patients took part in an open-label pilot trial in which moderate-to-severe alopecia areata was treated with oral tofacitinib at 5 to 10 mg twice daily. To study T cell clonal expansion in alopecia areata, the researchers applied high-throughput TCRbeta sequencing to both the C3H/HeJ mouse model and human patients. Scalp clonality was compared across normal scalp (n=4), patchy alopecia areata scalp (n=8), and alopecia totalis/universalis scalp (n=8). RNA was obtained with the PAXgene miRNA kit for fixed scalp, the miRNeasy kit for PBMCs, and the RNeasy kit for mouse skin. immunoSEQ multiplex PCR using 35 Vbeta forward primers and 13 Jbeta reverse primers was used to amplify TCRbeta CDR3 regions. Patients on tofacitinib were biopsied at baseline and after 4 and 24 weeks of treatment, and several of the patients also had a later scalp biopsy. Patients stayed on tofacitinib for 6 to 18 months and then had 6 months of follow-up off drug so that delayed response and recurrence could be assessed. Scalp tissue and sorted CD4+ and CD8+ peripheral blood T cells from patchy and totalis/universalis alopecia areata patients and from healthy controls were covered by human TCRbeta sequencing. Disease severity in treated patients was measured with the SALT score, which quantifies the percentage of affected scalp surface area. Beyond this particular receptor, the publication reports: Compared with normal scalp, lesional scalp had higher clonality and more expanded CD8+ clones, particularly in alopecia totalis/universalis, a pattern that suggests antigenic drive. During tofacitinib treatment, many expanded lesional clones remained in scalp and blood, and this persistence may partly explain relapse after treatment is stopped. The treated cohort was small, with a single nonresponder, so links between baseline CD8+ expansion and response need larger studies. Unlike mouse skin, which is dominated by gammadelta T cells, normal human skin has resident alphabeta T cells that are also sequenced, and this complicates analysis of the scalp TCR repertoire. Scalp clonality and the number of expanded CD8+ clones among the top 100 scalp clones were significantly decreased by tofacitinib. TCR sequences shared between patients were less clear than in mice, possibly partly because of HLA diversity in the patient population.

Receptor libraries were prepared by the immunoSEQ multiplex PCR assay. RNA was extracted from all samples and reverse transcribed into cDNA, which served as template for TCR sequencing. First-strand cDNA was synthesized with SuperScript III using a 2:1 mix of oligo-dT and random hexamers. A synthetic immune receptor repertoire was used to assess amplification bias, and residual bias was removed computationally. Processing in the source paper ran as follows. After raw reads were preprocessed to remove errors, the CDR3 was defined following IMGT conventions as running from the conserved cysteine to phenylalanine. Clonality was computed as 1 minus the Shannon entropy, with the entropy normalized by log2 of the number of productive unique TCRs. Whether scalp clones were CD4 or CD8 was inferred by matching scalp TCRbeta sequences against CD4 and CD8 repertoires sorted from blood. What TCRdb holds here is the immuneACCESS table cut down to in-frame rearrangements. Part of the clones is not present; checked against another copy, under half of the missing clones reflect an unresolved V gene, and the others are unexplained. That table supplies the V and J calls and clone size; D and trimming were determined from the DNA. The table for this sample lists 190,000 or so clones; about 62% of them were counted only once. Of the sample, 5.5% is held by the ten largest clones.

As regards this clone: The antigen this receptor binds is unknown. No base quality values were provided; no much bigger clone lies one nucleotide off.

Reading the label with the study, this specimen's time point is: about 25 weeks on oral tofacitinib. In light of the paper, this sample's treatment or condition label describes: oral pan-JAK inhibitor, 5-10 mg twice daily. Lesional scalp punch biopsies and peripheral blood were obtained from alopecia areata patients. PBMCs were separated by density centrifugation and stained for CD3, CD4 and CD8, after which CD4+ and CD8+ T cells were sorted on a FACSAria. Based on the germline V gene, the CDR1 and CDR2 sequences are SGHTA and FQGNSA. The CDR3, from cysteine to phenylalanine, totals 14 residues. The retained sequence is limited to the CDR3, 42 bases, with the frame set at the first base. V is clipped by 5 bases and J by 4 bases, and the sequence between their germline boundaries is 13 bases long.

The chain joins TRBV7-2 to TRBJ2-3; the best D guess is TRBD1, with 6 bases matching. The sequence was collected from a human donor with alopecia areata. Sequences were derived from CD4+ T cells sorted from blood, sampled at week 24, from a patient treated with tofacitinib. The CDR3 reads CASSTQQGPDTQYF. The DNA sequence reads TGTGCCAGCAGCACCCAACAGGGCCCAGATACGCAGTATTTT.